This T cell receptor beta chain was captured in a study of blood T cell repertoires in COVID-19 (TCRdb year 2020). Background on the whole study: Samples covering the acute and convalescent phases of COVID-19 were provided by collaborators in the United States, Italy and Spain. The samples were drawn from two sources: the first 160 participants of the ongoing ImmuneRACE study, and 950 to 1,500 subjects contributed by 6 global collaborators. Subjects who had been exposed to COVID-19, were actively infected with it, or had recovered from it provided the deeply sampled blood TCRbeta repertoires that made up the dataset. The repertoires were released in a freely available public database intended as a resource for research on the immune response to SARS-CoV-2. The material from the prospective study consisted of cDNA or gDNA derived from T cells, B-cell-depleted T cells, or PBMCs. The sample metadata nearly always contained a de-identified subject ID, COVID-19 status, age in years and sex. Where HLA class I and class II types were available, the types were taken from metadata supplied by the sample provider, not from assay-based typing. What the work shows at the level of the full study, not this receptor alone: The quantity of clinical and demographic metadata differed by source and by participant and was supplied without curation.

On this clone itself: Its antigen has not been determined. Per-base quality was not reported, and no clone a single base away is much larger than it.

TCRbeta CDR3 regions were amplified from genomic DNA by means of the immunoSEQ Assay, a bias-controlled multiplex PCR. The paper's processing steps were these. The number of nucleated cells in each sample was estimated from the amplification of reference gene primers within the assay. Sequence reads were collapsed and filtered to measure the absolute abundance of every unique TCRbeta CDR3 rearrangement. Productive Simpson clonality was computed per sample as the square root of Simpson's diversity index over productive rearrangements. The table was pulled from immuneACCESS by TCRdb, which kept in-frame rearrangements only. Such tables lose some clones; where checked, under half of the loss comes from unresolved V genes, and the rest has no known cause. D and trimming come from the DNA, and the V and J calls and clone size come from that table. Counted in this sample were 70,000 or so clones; around 87% of them appeared once. The ten largest clones represent 29% of the sample.

Relative to germline, V is missing 4 bases and J is missing 3 bases, with 6 bases of the junction outside any gene match. The CDR3 measures 14 amino acids from cysteine to phenylalanine. The retained sequence is limited to the CDR3, 42 bases, with the frame set at the first base. CDR1 and CDR2 (LNHDA, SQIVND) derive from the germline V gene (reference sequence). Whole blood was collected in K2EDTA tubes by collaborating institutions according to the institutions' own protocols. For TCRbeta analysis, collaborators shipped samples in one of three forms: frozen whole blood, isolated PBMCs, or DNA extracted from either of those sample types.

In this chain, TRBV19 is recombined with TRBJ2-7, and TRBD1 aligns with 7 junction nucleotides. This receptor was obtained from an elderly woman with active or convalescent COVID-19. The sequenced sample consisted of peripheral blood. The CDR3 protein is CASSTDRDSYEQYF. In nucleotide form, the sequence is TGTGCCAGTAGTACCGACCGGGACAGCTACGAGCAGTACTTC.